The rows below give T cell receptor beta chains drawn from one sample of a study of control samples from healthy donors and cancer patients. Using immunoSEQ multiplex PCR, the repertoire was profiled, and TCRdb retains in-frame clones only, with some absent. The repertoire holds approximately 170,000 clones, with 90% to 95% as singletons. The specimen was blood. The source is a man aged 30 to 39 in good health. The CDR3 runs from the conserved cysteine through the conserved F or W. The D gene is left open where the match is weak. The listing skips clone size in some rows; elsewhere it reads once, few, many or a size class.

NA	TRBJ2-7	TRBV10-3	NA	CAISDSAYEQYF	TGTGCCATCAGTGATAGCGCCTACGAGCAGTACTTC
NA	TRBJ1-3	TRBV9	NA	CASSVDPPGGSGNTIYF	TGTGCCAGCAGCGTAGACCCTCCGGGGGGCTCTGGAAACACCATATATTTT
NA	TRBJ1-1	TRBV29-1	NA	CSVQGRLATEAFF	TGCAGCGTTCAAGGGAGACTGGCCACTGAAGCTTTCTTT
NA	TRBJ1-2	TRBV29-1	NA	CSANSPGGYGYTF	TGCAGCGCCAACTCCCCAGGCGGCTATGGCTACACCTTC
NA	TRBJ1-1	TRBV9	NA	CASSVGGPSEAFF	TGTGCCAGCAGCGTAGGGGGGCCTTCTGAAGCTTTCTTT
TRBD1	TRBJ2-7	TRBV12-5	NA	CASGPDRGRYEQYF	TGTGCTAGTGGCCCGGACAGGGGTAGGTACGAGCAGTACTTC
TRBD1	TRBJ1-2	TRBV2	few	CATRGQGAYGYTF	TGTGCCACCCGGGGGCAGGGGGCTTATGGCTACACCTTC
NA	TRBJ2-5	TRBV12-3/TRBV12-4	NA	CASSSSRVETQYF	TGTGCCAGCAGCTCTTCCAGGGTCGAGACCCAGTACTTC
NA	TRBJ1-2	TRBV10-1	NA	CASSEGGNYGYTF	TGCGCCAGCAGTGAGGGGGGTAACTATGGCTACACCTTC
TRBD1	TRBJ2-7	TRBV9	NA	CASSVQGARSEQYF	TGTGCCAGCAGCGTACAGGGGGCGAGATCGGAGCAGTACTTC
TRBD2	TRBJ2-7	TRBV5-6	NA	CASSQYSGRGNEQYF	TGTGCCAGCAGCCAATATAGCGGGAGAGGCAACGAGCAGTACTTC
TRBD1	TRBJ2-7	TRBV24-1	NA	CATSSHLTGVDEQYF	TGTGCCACCAGTTCCCATCTGACAGGGGTCGACGAGCAGTACTTC
NA	TRBJ2-2	TRBV19	NA	CASSIAVSGELFF	TGTGCCAGTAGTATAGCGGTATCCGGGGAGCTGTTTTTT
TRBD1	TRBJ1-5	TRBV27	NA	CASRLGTGVQPQHF	TGTGCCAGCAGACTCGGGACAGGGGTTCAGCCCCAGCATTTT
NA	TRBJ1-1	TRBV5-1	NA	CASSLVGSLNTGAFF	TGCGCCAGCAGCTTGGTAGGTAGCTTGAACACTGGAGCTTTCTTT
NA	TRBJ1-1	TRBV30	NA	CAGTVDMNTEAFF	TGTGCTGGGACGGTCGACATGAACACTGAAGCTTTCTTT
NA	TRBJ2-7	TRBV3-1/TRBV3-2	NA	CASSQGSSEQYF	TGTGCCAGCAGCCAAGGGAGCAGTGAGCAGTACTTC
NA	TRBJ2-3	TRBV27	NA	CASSFRGPSSTDTQYF	TGTGCCAGCAGTTTCCGGGGCCCTTCTAGCACAGATACGCAGTATTTT
NA	TRBJ1-1	TRBV19	NA	CASSTSQGGELEAFF	TGTGCCAGTAGTACATCACAGGGCGGGGAGCTTGAAGCTTTCTTT
TRBD1	TRBJ2-1	TRBV9	once	CASSPQGQGSMGQFF	TGTGCCAGCAGCCCCCAAGGACAGGGCTCGATGGGGCAGTTCTTC
NA	TRBJ2-3	TRBV9	NA	CASSVVAASTDTQYF	TGTGCCAGCAGCGTAGTGGCAGCCAGCACAGATACGCAGTATTTT
TRBD2	TRBJ2-1	TRBV27	NA	CASSLKLAGGGEQFF	TGTGCCAGCAGTTTGAAACTAGCGGGAGGAGGTGAGCAGTTCTTC
TRBD1	TRBJ2-2	TRBV4-1	few	CASSRGQGWTGELFF	TGCGCCAGCAGCCGCGGACAGGGGTGGACCGGGGAGCTGTTTTTT
NA	TRBJ1-6	TRBV6-5	NA	CASSNRENSPLHF	TGTGCCAGCAGCAACCGGGAAAATTCACCCCTCCACTTT
NA	TRBJ1-6	TRBV11-2	NA	CASSPLPGPSLEPLHF	TGTGCCAGCAGCCCACTACCGGGACCAAGCTTGGAACCCCTCCACTTT
TRBD1	TRBJ2-3	TRBV6-5	once	CASSYNNRGEQYF	TGTGCCAGCAGTTACAACAACAGGGGTGAGCAGTATTTT
NA	TRBJ1-2	TRBV19	once	CASAGDHNYGYTF	TGTGCCAGTGCAGGGGACCATAACTATGGCTACACCTTC
NA	TRBJ2-7	TRBV6-1	NA	CASSEIGDEQYF	TGTGCCAGCAGTGAAATTGGCGACGAGCAGTACTTC
NA	TRBJ1-2	TRBV3-1/TRBV3-2	NA	CASSQAGGGYTF	TGTGCCAGCAGCCAAGCTGGAGGAGGCTACACCTTC
TRBD2	TRBJ2-1	TRBV6-5	once	CATVKGLADGEQFF	TGTGCCACCGTAAAGGGACTAGCGGACGGTGAGCAGTTCTTC
NA	TRBJ1-2	TRBV6-5	NA	CASRYSGNYGYTF	TGTGCCAGCAGGTACTCAGGGAACTATGGCTACACCTTC
TRBD1	TRBJ1-1	TRBV4-1	NA	CASSPQTMTGGLNEAFF	TGCGCCAGCAGCCCACAAACGATGACAGGGGGTTTGAATGAAGCTTTCTTT
TRBD2	TRBJ2-1	TRBV5-1	NA	CASSSTSGSLNEQFF	TGCGCCAGCAGCAGTACTAGCGGGAGTTTGAATGAGCAGTTCTTC
TRBD1	TRBJ2-7	TRBV6-5	NA	CASSFWDSSYEQYF	TGTGCCAGCAGTTTCTGGGACAGCTCCTACGAGCAGTACTTC
NA	TRBJ1-1	TRBV19	NA	CASTRRGMTEAFF	TGTGCCAGTACTCGCAGGGGTATGACTGAAGCTTTCTTT
NA	TRBJ1-3	TRBV28	NA	CASSSPQKVSGNTIYF	TGTGCCAGCAGTTCCCCACAGAAGGTCTCTGGAAACACCATATATTTT
NA	TRBJ2-7	TRBV18	NA	CASSLGTDPSYEQYF	TGTGCCAGCTCACTCGGGACGGATCCCTCCTACGAGCAGTACTTC
NA	TRBJ1-1	TRBV4-1	NA	CASSQEVWVGTEAFF	TGCGCCAGCAGCCAAGAGGTATGGGTGGGCACTGAAGCTTTCTTT
TRBD1	TRBJ2-2	TRBV24-1	NA	CATSDGTEVGELFF	TGTGCCACCAGTGATGGGACAGAAGTCGGGGAGCTGTTTTTT
NA	TRBJ2-7	TRBV9	NA	CASSVAQDYGVEQYF	TGTGCCAGCAGCGTAGCTCAAGATTATGGGGTTGAGCAGTACTTC
NA	TRBJ1-1	TRBV7-2	NA	CASSSELMTEAFF	TGTGCCAGCAGCTCAGAGCTCATGACTGAAGCTTTCTTT
NA	TRBJ1-6	TRBV10-1	NA	CASVWHFSPLHF	TGCGCCAGTGTCTGGCACTTTTCACCCCTCCACTTT
NA	TRBJ2-1	TRBV4-1	NA	CASSQEMRGANEQFF	TGCGCCAGCAGCCAAGAGATGAGGGGGGCCAATGAGCAGTTCTTC
NA	TRBJ1-2	TRBV6-5	NA	CASSLRAGYGYTF	TGTGCCAGCAGTCTAAGGGCTGGCTATGGCTACACCTTC
TRBD2	TRBJ2-2	TRBV19	NA	CASSKGLAVNTGELFF	TGTGCCAGTTCTAAGGGACTAGCGGTCAACACCGGGGAGCTGTTTTTT
TRBD1	TRBJ1-2	TRBV2	NA	CASNINSVGTDDF	TGTGCCAGCAATATAAATTCGGTGGGGACAGACGACTTC
NA	TRBJ1-1	TRBV6-5	few	CASTPTANTEAFF	TGTGCCAGCACCCCGACAGCCAACACTGAAGCTTTCTTT
TRBD2	TRBJ2-5	TRBV4-2	NA	CASSQDGLAGEETQYF	TGTGCCAGCAGCCAAGATGGACTAGCGGGGGAAGAGACCCAGTACTTC
NA	TRBJ2-3	TRBV15	NA	CATSRVMRVSTDTQYF	TGTGCCACCAGCAGAGTCATGCGGGTGTCCACAGATACGCAGTATTTT
TRBD1	TRBJ2-1	TRBV4-1	NA	CASSQSGQGEFF	TGCGCCAGCAGCCAATCGGGACAGGGGGAGTTCTTC
NA	TRBJ1-1	TRBV30	NA	CAWGDKRGAGTEAFF	TGTGCCTGGGGGGATAAACGGGGGGCGGGGACTGAAGCTTTCTTT
NA	TRBJ1-6	TRBV7-6	once	CASSLNGQQNSPLHF	TGTGCCAGCAGCTTAAACGGACAACAAAATTCACCCCTCCACTTT
NA	TRBJ1-1	TRBV7-9	NA	CASSLAQTNTEAFF	TGTGCCAGCAGCTTAGCACAGACAAACACTGAAGCTTTCTTT
TRBD1	TRBJ1-1	TRBV10-3	NA	CAISESRWGQPNTEAFF	TGTGCCATCAGTGAGTCTAGGTGGGGACAGCCGAACACTGAAGCTTTCTTT
TRBD1	TRBJ1-2	TRBV12-5	once	CASGSPNPEDRRKGYTF	TGTGCTAGTGGTTCCCCAAACCCTGAGGACAGGAGAAAAGGCTACACCTTC
NA	TRBJ2-2	TRBV5-4	NA	CASSLDPGGIGELFF	TGTGCCAGCAGCTTGGATCCAGGGGGGATCGGGGAGCTGTTTTTT
NA	TRBJ1-1	TRBV9	NA	CASSPTGNTEAFF	TGTGCCAGCAGCCCGACAGGGAACACTGAAGCTTTCTTT
TRBD2	TRBJ2-5	TRBV9	NA	CASSVALTSGSSSQETQYF	TGTGCCAGCAGCGTAGCTTTAACTAGCGGGAGTAGTAGCCAAGAGACCCAGTACTTC
TRBD1	TRBJ2-2	TRBV11-2	NA	CASSIRQGYTGELFF	TGTGCCAGCAGTATTCGACAGGGATACACCGGGGAGCTGTTTTTT